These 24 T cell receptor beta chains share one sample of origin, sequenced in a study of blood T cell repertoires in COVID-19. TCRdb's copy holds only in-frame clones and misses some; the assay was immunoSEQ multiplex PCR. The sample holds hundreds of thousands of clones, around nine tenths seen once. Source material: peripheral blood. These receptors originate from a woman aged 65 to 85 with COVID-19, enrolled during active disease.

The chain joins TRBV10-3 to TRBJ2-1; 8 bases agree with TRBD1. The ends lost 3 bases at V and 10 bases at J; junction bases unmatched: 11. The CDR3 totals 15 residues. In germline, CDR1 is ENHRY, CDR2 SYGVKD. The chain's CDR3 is CAISDPRQGAIEQFF. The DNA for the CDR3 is TGTGCCATCAGTGACCCCCGGCAGGGGGCCATAGAGCAGTTCTTC.

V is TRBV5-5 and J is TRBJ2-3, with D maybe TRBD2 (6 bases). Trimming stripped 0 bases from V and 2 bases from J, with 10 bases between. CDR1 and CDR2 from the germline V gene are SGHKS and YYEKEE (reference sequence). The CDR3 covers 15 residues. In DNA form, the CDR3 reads TGTGCCAGCAGCTTGGGTAGCGGCCACACAGATACGCAGTATTTT. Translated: CASSLGSGHTDTQYF.

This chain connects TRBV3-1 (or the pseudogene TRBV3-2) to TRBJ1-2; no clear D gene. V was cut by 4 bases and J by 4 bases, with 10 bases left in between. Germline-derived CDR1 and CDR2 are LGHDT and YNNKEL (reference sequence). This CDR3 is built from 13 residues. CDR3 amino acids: CASSPRVAYGYTF. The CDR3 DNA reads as TGTGCCAGCAGCCCACGGGTTGCCTATGGCTACACCTTC.

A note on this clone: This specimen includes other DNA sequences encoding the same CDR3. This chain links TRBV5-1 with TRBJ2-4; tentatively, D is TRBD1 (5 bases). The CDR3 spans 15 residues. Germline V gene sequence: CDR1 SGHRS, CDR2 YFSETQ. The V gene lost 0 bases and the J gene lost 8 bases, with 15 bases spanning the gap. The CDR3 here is CASSLAGQGWDIQYF. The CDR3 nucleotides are TGCGCCAGCAGCTTGGCCGGCCAGGGCTGGGACATTCAGTACTTC.

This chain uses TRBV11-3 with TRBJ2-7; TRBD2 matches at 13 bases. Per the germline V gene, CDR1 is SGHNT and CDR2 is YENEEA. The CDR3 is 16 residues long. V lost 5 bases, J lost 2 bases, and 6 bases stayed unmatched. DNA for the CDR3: TGTGCCAGCAGCCCAGGGACTAGCGGGATTACCTACGAGCAGTACTTC. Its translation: CASSPGTSGITYEQYF.

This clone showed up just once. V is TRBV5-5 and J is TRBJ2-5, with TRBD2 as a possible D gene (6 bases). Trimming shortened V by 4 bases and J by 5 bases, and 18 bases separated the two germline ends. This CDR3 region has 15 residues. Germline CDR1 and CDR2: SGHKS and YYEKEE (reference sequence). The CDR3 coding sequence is TGTGCCAGCAGCGGCCGTGGCGGGGTTGGGGAGACCCAGTACTTC. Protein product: CASSGRGGVGETQYF.

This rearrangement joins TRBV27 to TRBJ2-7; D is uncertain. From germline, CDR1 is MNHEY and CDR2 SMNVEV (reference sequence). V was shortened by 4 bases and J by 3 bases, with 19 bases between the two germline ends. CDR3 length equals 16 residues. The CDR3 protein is CASSSTAALDGYEQYF. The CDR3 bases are TGTGCCAGCAGTTCAACCGCGGCGCTAGACGGCTACGAGCAGTACTTC.

This CDR3 is CASSIGGADSPLHF. The CDR3, as DNA: TGTGCCAGTAGTATTGGCGGGGCCGATTCACCCCTCCACTTT. The chain recombines TRBV19 with TRBJ1-6; D may be TRBD1 (5 bases). CDR3 length: 14 residues. CDR1 and CDR2 from the germline V gene are LNHDA and SQIVND (reference sequence). V was shortened by 3 bases and J by 8 bases, with 11 bases between the two germline ends.

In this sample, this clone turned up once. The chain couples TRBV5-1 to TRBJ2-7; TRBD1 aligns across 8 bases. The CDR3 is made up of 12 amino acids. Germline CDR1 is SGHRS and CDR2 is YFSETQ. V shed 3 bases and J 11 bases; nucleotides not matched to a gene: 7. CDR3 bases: TGCGCCAGCAGCTCCGACAGGGGCGGCAAGTACTTC. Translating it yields CASSSDRGGKYF.

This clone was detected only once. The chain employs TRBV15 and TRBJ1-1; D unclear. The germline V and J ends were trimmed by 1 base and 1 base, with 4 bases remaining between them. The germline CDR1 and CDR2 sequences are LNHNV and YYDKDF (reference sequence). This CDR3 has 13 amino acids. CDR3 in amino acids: CATSRGRNTEAFF. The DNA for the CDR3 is TGTGCCACCAGCAGAGGTAGGAACACTGAAGCTTTCTTT.

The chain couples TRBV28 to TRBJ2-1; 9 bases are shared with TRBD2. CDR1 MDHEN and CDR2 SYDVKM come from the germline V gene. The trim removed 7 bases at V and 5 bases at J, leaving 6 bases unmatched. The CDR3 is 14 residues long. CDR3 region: CASMDVAGDNEQFF. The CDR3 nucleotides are TGTGCCAGCATGGATGTAGCGGGAGACAATGAGCAGTTCTTC.

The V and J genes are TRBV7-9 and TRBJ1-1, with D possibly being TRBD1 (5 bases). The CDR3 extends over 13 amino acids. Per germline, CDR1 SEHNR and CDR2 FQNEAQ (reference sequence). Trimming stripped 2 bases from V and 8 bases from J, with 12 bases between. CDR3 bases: TGTGCCAGCAGCTTATTAGGGGACTCCGAAGCTTTCTTT. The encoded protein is CASSLLGDSEAFF.

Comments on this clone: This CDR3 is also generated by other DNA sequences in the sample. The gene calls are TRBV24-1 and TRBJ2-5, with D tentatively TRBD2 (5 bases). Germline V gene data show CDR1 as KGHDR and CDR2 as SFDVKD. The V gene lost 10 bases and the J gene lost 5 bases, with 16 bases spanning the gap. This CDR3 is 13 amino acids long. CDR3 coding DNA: TGTGCCACAAGAAGAGGGCCCGGGGAGACCCAGTACTTC. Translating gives CATRRGPGETQYF.

CDR3 DNA: TGCGCCAGCAGTCTCGGGGACAGACCTTATGGCTACACCTTC. It encodes CASSLGDRPYGYTF. The genes are TRBV4-1 and TRBJ1-2; 7 bases line up with TRBD1. CDR1 is MGHRA, CDR2 YSYEKL, per germline. After removal of 6 bases from V and 5 bases from J, the junction contained 9 bases not matched to a gene. The CDR3 extends over 14 amino acids.

This CDR3 is CASSSMTSSTDTQYF. DNA of the CDR3: TGTGCCAGCAGCTCCATGACATCTAGCACAGATACGCAGTATTTT. The chain has TRBV11-3 and TRBJ2-3; D is uncertain. CDR3 length: 15 residues. Germline CDR1 SGHNT, CDR2 YENEEA. V was clipped by 4 bases and J by 0 bases, with 11 bases between them.

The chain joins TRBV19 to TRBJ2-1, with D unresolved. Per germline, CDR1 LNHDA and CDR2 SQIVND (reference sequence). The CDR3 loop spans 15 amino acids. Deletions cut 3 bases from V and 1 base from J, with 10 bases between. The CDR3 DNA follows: TGTGCCAGTAGTATCTATCGCGGATCCTACAATGAGCAGTTCTTC. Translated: CASSIYRGSYNEQFF.

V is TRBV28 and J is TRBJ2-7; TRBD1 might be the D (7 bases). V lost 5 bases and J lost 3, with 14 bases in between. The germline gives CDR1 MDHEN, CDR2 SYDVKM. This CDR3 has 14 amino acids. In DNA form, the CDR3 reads TGTGCCAGCAGTGATCCCAGGGGGGACTACGAGCAGTACTTC. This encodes CASSDPRGDYEQYF.

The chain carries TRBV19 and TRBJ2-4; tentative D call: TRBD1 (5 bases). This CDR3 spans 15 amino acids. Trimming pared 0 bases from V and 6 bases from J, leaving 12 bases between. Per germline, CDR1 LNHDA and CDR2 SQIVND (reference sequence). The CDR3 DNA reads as TGTGCCAGTAGTATAGATCAAGGGGTGGGAAACATTCAGTACTTC. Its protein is CASSIDQGVGNIQYF.

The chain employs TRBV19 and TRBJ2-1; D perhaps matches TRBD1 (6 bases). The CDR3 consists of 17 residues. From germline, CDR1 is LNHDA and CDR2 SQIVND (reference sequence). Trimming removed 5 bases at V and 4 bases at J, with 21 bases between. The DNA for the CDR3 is TGTGCCAGTAGTGCCTGGGGGTTCAGGGGCGGGTACAATGAGCAGTTCTTC. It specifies CASSAWGFRGGYNEQFF.

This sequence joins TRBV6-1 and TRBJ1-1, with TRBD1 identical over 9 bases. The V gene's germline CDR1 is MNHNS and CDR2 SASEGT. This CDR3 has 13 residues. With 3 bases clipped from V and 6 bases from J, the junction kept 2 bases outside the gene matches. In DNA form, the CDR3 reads TGTGCCAGCAGTGACAGACAGGGGGCTGAAGCTTTCTTT. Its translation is CASSDRQGAEAFF.

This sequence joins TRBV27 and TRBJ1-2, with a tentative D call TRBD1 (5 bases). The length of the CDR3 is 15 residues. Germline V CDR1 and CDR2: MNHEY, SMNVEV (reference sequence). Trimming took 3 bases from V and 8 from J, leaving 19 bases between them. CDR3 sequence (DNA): TGTGCCAGCAGTTTTAGTGCGGGGGGATCGGTCGGCTACACCTTC. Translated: CASSFSAGGSVGYTF.

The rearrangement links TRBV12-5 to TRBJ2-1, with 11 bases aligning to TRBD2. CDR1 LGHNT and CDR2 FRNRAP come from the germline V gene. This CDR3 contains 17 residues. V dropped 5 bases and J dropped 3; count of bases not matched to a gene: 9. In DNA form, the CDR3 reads TGTGCTAGTGGTCCCCGGCTAGCGGGAGGATTCTACAATGAGCAGTTCTTC. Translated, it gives CASGPRLAGGFYNEQFF.

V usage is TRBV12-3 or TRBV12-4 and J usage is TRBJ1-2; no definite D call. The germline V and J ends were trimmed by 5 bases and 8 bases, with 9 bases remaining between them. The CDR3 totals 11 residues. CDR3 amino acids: CASSDTRGYTF. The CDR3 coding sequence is TGTGCCAGCAGTGATACAAGAGGCTACACCTTC.

The CDR3 DNA reads TGTGCCAGCACCCAGGGCGCGGGGATTTATGGCTACACCTTC. Protein: CASTQGAGIYGYTF. The chain uses TRBV7-8 and TRBJ1-2; possible D gene TRBD1, 5 bases. The length of the CDR3 is 14 residues. The V and J ends lost 7 bases and 5 bases respectively, with 17 bases between them. Germline V gene sequence: CDR1 SGHVS, CDR2 FQNEAQ. Full variable domain (outside the CDR3, taken from reference TRBV7-8 and TRBJ1-2): GAGVSQSPRYKVAKRGQDVALRCDPISGHVSLFWYQQALGQGPEFLTYFQNEAQLDKSGLPSDRFFAERPEGSVSTLKIQRTQQEDSAVYLCASTQGAGIYGYTFGSGTRLTVV.